Below, one T cell receptor (beta chain) is given with its context. The entry originates in a study of OX40 agonist ivuxolimab in advanced cancers. Per the germline V gene, CDR1 is MNHNY and CDR2 is SVGAGI (reference sequence). This CDR3 contains 15 residues. J gave up 4 bases and V 6 bases, and 7 bases lay outside the gene matches. The assay was immunoSEQ multiplex PCR, and TCRdb's table has in-frame clones only and misses some. Of 75,000 to 100,000 clones listed, around 90% are singletons. This chain links TRBV6-6 with TRBJ2-3, with 10 bases matching TRBD1. This receptor was identified in an adult with an advanced solid tumor such as melanoma, head and neck, liver or kidney cancer. Source: CD4+ or CD8+ T cells sorted from blood, taken in a trial of the OX40 agonist ivuxolimab. In DNA, the CDR3 is TGTGCCAGCAGAAGCCGACAGGGGGCCCCAGATACGCAGTATTTT. Amino acid sequence: CASRSRQGAPDTQYF.